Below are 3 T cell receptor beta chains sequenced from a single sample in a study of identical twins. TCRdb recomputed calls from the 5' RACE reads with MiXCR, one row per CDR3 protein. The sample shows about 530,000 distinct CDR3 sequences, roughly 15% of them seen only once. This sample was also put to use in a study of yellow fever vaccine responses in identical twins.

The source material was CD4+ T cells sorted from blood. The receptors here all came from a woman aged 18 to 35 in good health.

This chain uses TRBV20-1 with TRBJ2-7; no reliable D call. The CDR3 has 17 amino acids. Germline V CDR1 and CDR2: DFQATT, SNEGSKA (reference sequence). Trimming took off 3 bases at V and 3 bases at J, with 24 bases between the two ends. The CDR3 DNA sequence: TGCAGTGCTAGGATCCTTCACCCCTCTCCGCGGTACTACGAGCAGTACTTC. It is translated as CSARILHPSPRYYEQYF.

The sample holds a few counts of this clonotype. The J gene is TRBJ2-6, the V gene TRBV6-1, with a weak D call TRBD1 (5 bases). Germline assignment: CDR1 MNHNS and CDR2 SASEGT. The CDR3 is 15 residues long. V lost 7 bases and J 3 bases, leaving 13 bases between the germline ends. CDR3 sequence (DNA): TGTGCCAGCACCTACCAGGGTTATGGGGCCAACGTCCTGACTTTC. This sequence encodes CASTYQGYGANVLTF.

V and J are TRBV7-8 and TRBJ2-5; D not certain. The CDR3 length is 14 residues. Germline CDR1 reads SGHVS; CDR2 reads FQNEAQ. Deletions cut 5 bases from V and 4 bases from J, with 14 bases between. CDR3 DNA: TGTGCCAGCAGCCGTAGCACACGAGGAGAGACCCAGTACTTC. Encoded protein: CASSRSTRGETQYF.